This T cell receptor (beta chain) was recorded in a study of blood T cell repertoires in COVID-19. About the research overall: PBMCs, B-cell-depleted T cells, or T cells were the source of the cDNA or gDNA that made up the material.

Using immunoSEQ multiplex PCR, the repertoire was profiled, and TCRdb retains in-frame clones only, with some absent. The data hold approximately 450,000 clones, with 80% to 90% observed a single time. Participants spanned ages about 18 to 100 years and resided in fewer than 30 US areas. The CDR3 contains 14 residues. Between the trimmed V and J ends, which lost 4 bases and 0 bases, there was a span of 6 bases. The germline gives CDR1 KGHDR, CDR2 SFDVKD. The sequencing sample was made of PBMCs or T cells enriched from blood (not recorded which). This clonotype originated in a young man who had recovered from COVID-19. The chain uses TRBV24-1 and TRBJ1-5; no reliable D call. CDR3 in DNA: TGTGCCACCAGTGACCTATATAGCAATCAGCCCCAGCATTTT. It codes for CATSDLYSNQPQHF.